This T cell receptor (beta chain) appears in the sequencing data of a study of T cell changes during pregnancy in multiple sclerosis (dated by TCRdb to about 2019). Regarding the complete study: The study looked at changes in the T cell repertoire across pregnancy in women with multiple sclerosis.

Preparation of the library involved the immunoSEQ multiplex PCR assay. TCRdb obtained this table from immuneACCESS and retained in-frame rearrangements with V and J assigned. These tables miss some clones; where compared with another copy, unresolved V genes account for less than half of the shortfall, and the remainder is unexplained. The sample table holds about 70,000 clones, of which 92% were seen once. The top ten clonotypes cover just under 0.3% of the sample. The CDR3 contains 16 residues, cysteine and phenylalanine counted. Only CDR3 DNA remains: 48 bases, in frame from the first base. CDR1 is given as GTSNPN and CDR2 as SVGIG, both from the germline V gene (reference sequence). V drops 0 bases and J drops 1 base, leaving 15 bases in between. As to this clone: This clone's antigen is unknown. No base quality information exists; no much larger clone differs at one position.

Sequences were derived from CD4+ T cells from peripheral blood mononuclear cells, sampled after pregnancy. The chain joins TRBV30 to TRBJ1-1; the D gene assignment is ambiguous. The clonotype was recovered from a female donor with multiple sclerosis, enrolled in a pregnancy study. CDR3 sequence: CAWSVLPGGPNTEAFF. At the DNA level, the sequence is TGTGCCTGGAGTGTACTCCCCGGAGGACCGAACACTGAAGCTTTCTTT.